The rows below give T cell receptor beta chains drawn from one sample of a study of T cell responses to AZD1222 COVID-19 vaccine. Produced via immunoSEQ multiplex PCR; TCRdb's table is partial and in-frame only. The sample has some 150,000 clones; around 89% are singletons. The sample consisted of peripheral blood, taken 28 days after the second AZD1222 dose. The receptors were gathered from an adult who received the AZD1222 COVID-19 vaccine. Each CDR3 is given with its conserved first and last residue. Fields, in order: D gene, J gene, clone size, CDR3 length, V gene, CDR3 protein, CDR3 DNA. The D gene is left open where the match is weak. Expanded clones get a size class; other rows say once, few or many, or leave the size out.

-	TRBJ2-1	-	16	TRBV5-5	CASSRAQGGSYNEQFF	TGTGCCAGCAGCCGGGCGCAGGGAGGCTCCTACAATGAGCAGTTCTTC
-	TRBJ1-1	-	15	TRBV6-2/TRBV6-3	CASSYSGMGNTEAFF	TGTGCCAGCAGTTACTCGGGTATGGGGAACACTGAAGCTTTCTTT
-	TRBJ2-3	once	15	TRBV5-1	CASSLGVQDLDTQYF	TGCGCCAGCAGCTTGGGAGTGCAGGACCTGGATACGCAGTATTTT
-	TRBJ2-7	-	12	TRBV3-1/TRBV3-2	CASSHSVSEQYF	TGTGCCAGCAGCCATTCAGTATCCGAGCAGTACTTC
TRBD2	TRBJ2-2	-	16	TRBV9	CASSVTGGFGAGELFF	TGTGCCAGCAGCGTAACGGGGGGATTCGGTGCCGGGGAGCTGTTTTTT
-	TRBJ2-3	few	14	TRBV7-8	CASSLGGNADTQYF	TGTGCCAGCAGCTTAGGAGGGAACGCAGATACGCAGTATTTT
-	TRBJ1-6	-	15	TRBV30	CAWTRPGTGPRALHF	TGTGCCTGGACGCGGCCCGGGACGGGACCGAGGGCCCTCCACTTT
-	TRBJ2-7	-	14	TRBV19	CASSIGPGAYEQYF	TGTGCCAGTAGTATAGGGCCGGGGGCCTACGAGCAGTACTTC
TRBD2	TRBJ2-1	-	16	TRBV6-5	CASSYAGLAGGNEQFF	TGTGCCAGCAGTTACGCGGGACTAGCGGGGGGGAATGAGCAGTTCTTC
-	TRBJ1-3	few	12	TRBV29-1	CSVTTGSNTIYF	TGCAGCGTCACCACAGGGTCCAACACCATATATTTT
-	TRBJ2-7	-	14	TRBV6-5	CASRDRQVSYEQYF	TGTGCCAGCAGAGATCGTCAGGTTTCCTACGAGCAGTACTTC